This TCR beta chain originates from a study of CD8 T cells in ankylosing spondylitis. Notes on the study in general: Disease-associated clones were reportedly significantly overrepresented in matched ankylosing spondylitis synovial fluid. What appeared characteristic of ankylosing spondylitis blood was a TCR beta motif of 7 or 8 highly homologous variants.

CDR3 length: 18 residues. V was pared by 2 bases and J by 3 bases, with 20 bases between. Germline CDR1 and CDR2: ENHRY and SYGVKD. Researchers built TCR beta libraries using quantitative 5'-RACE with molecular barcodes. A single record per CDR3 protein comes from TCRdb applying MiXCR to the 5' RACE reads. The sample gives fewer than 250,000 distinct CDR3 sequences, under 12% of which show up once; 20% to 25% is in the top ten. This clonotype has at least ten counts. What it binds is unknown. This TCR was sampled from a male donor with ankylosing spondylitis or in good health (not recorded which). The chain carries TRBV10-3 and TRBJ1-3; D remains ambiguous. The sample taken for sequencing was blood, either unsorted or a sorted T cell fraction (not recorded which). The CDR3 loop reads CAISEAQVGEAGGNTIYF. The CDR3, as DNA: TGTGCCATCAGTGAGGCCCAGGTTGGTGAGGCCGGTGGAAACACCATATATTTT.